Sequencing of this TCR beta chain was carried out in a study of vaccination effects on CD4 cells after COVID-19. The protocol was immunoSEQ multiplex PCR, while the TCRdb copy is restricted to in-frame clones and leaves out a portion. The table records some 30,000 clones, approximately 75% of them present only once. Whole-study results and caveats: Clones induced by infection and by vaccine showed marked clonal contraction late after vaccination. Few convalescent patients, and no early post-infection timepoints, were available to the study.

About this clone: Its target is not known.

The germline V gene has CDR1 KGHSH and CDR2 LQKENI. Trimming left V 3 bases short and J 1 base short, with 19 bases between. This CDR3 is built from 18 residues. Antigen-specific CD4+ T cells were first expanded with viral peptide pools by the ViraFEST assay and only then sequenced. When around 9 days of culture had elapsed, CD4+ T cells were isolated. Nobody among the vaccine recipients had prior SARS-CoV-2 infection (nucleocapsid antibodies were negative). The researchers cultured 1.5 million to 2 million PBMC per well with 9.5 to 10 IU/ml IL-2 and approximately 9.9 ug/ml peptides. Half-medium exchanges with IL-2 medium took place on days 3 and 7.

Material: CD4+ T cells from PBMCs cultured with SARS-CoV-2 spike peptides, obtained before COVID-19 vaccination. The rearrangement uses TRBV18 and TRBJ2-4; possibly TRBD1 or TRBD2 for D (5 bases each). This receptor was obtained from a human donor who received a COVID-19 vaccine. The CDR3 nucleotides are TGTGCCAGCTCACCCACTGGGGGTCGAGGGGTGGCCAAAAACATTCAGTACTTC. Its translation: CASSPTGGRGVAKNIQYF. The full variable domain, its missing parts supplied by reference TRBV18 and TRBJ2-4, is NAGVMQNPRHLVRRRGQEARLRCSPMKGHSHVYWYRQLPEEGLKFMVYLQKENIIDESGMPKERFSAEFPKEGPSILRIQQVVRGDSAAYFCASSPTGGRGVAKNIQYFGAGTRLSVL.